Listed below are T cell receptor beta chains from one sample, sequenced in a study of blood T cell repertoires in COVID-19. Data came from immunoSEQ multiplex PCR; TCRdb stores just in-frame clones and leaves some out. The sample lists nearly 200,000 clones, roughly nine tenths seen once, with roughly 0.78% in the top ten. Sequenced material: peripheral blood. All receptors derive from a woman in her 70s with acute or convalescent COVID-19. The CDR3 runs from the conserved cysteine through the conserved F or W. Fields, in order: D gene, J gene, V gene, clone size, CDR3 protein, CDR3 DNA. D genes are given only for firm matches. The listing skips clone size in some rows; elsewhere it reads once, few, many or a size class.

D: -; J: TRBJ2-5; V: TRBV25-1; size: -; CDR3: CASSDYGLAETQYF; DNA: TGTGCCAGCAGTGATTATGGGTTAGCGGAGACCCAGTACTTC
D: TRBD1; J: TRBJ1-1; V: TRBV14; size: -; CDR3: CASSPWTGGNTEAFF; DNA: TGTGCCAGCAGTCCATGGACAGGGGGGAACACTGAAGCTTTCTTT
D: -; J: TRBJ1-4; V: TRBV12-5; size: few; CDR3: CASAPPSATNEKLFF; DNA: TGTGCTAGTGCCCCCCCCTCAGCAACTAATGAAAAACTGTTTTTT
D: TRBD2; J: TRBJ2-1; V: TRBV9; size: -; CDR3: CASSKGGVSYNEQFF; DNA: TGTGCCAGCAGCAAGGGAGGGGTCTCCTACAATGAGCAGTTCTTC
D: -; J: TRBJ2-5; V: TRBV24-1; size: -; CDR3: CATSDRQSQETQYF; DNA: TGTGCCACCAGTGATAGACAGTCCCAAGAGACCCAGTACTTC
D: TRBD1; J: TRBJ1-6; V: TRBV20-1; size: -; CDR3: CSASPLDRSSYNSPLHF; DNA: TGCAGTGCTAGTCCCCTGGACAGGAGCTCCTATAATTCACCCCTCCACTTT
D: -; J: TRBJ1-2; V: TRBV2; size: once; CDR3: CASRTESNYGYTF; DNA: TGTGCCAGCCGCACAGAATCTAACTATGGCTACACCTTC
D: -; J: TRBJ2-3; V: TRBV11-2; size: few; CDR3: CASSLYTSSTDTQYF; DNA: TGTGCCAGCAGCTTATACACGTCTAGCACAGATACGCAGTATTTT
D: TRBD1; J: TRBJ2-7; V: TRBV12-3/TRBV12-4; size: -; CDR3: CASRVTGASEQYF; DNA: TGTGCCAGCAGGGTAACAGGGGCATCCGAGCAGTACTTC
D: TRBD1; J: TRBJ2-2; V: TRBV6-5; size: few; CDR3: CASSRGGRGPGELFF; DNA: TGTGCCAGCAGTAGAGGGGGCAGGGGTCCCGGGGAGCTGTTTTTT
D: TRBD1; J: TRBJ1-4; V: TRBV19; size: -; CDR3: CASSKDRTGGTNEKLFF; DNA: TGTGCCAGTAGTAAGGACCGGACAGGCGGAACTAATGAAAAACTGTTTTTT
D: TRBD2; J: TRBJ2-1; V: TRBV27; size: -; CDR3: CASSPTSGIGVNEQFF; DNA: TGTGCCAGCAGTCCGACTAGCGGGATTGGAGTCAATGAGCAGTTCTTC
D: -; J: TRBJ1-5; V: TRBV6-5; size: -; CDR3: CASSFRGQQPQHF; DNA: TGTGCCAGCAGTTTCAGGGGTCAGCAGCCCCAGCATTTT
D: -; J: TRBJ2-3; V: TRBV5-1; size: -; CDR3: CASSLNPSTDTQYF; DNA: TGCGCCAGCAGCTTAAATCCGAGCACAGATACGCAGTATTTT
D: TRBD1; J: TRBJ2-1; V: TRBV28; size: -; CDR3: CASNQAGTGSYNEQFF; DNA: TGTGCCAGCAACCAAGCCGGGACAGGGTCCTACAATGAGCAGTTCTTC
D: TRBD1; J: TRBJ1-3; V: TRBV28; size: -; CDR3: CASSLDRGIGNTIYF; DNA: TGTGCCAGCAGTTTGGACAGGGGAATAGGAAACACCATATATTTT
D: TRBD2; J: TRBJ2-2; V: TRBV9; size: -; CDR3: CASSPRGGLRELFF; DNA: TGTGCCAGCAGCCCTCGGGGGGGTCTCAGGGAGCTGTTTTTT
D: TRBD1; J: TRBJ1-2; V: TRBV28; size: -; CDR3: CASRQTGNYGYTF; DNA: TGTGCCAGCAGGCAGACAGGGAACTATGGCTACACCTTC
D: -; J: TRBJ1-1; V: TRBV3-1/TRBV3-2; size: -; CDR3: CASSWGGKNTEAFF; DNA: TGTGCCAGCAGCTGGGGGGGTAAGAACACTGAAGCTTTCTTT
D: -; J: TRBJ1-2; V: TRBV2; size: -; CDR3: CASSKRLTGNYGYTF; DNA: TGTGCCAGCAGTAAGCGGTTAACAGGGAACTATGGCTACACCTTC
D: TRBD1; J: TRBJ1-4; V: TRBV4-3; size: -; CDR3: CASSLTGGAGRNEKLFF; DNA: TGCGCCAGCAGCCTGACAGGGGGCGCCGGAAGGAATGAAAAACTGTTTTTT
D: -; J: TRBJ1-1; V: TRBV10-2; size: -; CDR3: CAPPPKRDTEAFF; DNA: TGCGCCCCTCCCCCGAAGAGGGACACTGAAGCTTTCTTT
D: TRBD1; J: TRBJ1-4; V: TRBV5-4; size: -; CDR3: CASSLSGQISEKLFF; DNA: TGTGCCAGCAGCTTGTCGGGACAGATAAGTGAAAAACTGTTTTTT
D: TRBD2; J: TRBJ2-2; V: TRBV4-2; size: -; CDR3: CASSQEASGLDPGELFF; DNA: TGTGCCAGCAGCCAAGAAGCGTCGGGACTAGATCCCGGGGAGCTGTTTTTT
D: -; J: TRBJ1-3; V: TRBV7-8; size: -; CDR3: CASSLVGLKLSGNTIYF; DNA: TGTGCCAGCAGCTTAGTGGGACTCAAACTCTCTGGAAACACCATATATTTT
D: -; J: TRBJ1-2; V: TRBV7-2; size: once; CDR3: CASSLVGGYGYTF; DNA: TGTGCCAGCAGCTTAGTAGGGGGCTATGGCTACACCTTC
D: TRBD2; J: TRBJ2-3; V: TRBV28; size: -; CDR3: CASIRLAGGGTDTQYF; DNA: TGTGCCAGCATTCGACTAGCGGGAGGGGGCACAGATACGCAGTATTTT
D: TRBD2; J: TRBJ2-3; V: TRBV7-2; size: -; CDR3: CASRATSGSPGDTQYF; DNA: TGTGCCAGCAGGGCGACTAGCGGGAGCCCCGGGGATACGCAGTATTTT
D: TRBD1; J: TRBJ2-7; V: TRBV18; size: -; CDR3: CASSSGTEKYEQYF; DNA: TGTGCCAGCTCTTCCGGGACAGAAAAATACGAGCAGTACTTC
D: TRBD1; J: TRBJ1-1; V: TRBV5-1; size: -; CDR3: CASSLQGGNTEAFF; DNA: TGCGCCAGCAGCTTACAGGGGGGGAACACTGAAGCTTTCTTT
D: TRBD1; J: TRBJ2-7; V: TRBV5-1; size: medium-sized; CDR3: CASSLRQGWYEQYF; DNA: TGCGCCAGCAGCCTGCGACAGGGCTGGTACGAGCAGTACTTC
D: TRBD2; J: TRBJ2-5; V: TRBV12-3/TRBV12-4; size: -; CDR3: CASSFSGGETQYF; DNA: TGTGCCAGCAGTTTTTCGGGAGGGGAGACCCAGTACTTC
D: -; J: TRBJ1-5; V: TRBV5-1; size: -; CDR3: CASSFRGHRVKGNQPQHF; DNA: TGCGCCAGCAGCTTCCGAGGACATAGAGTGAAGGGCAATCAGCCCCAGCATTTT
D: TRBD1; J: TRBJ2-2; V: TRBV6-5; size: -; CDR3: CASSQNRGMGELFF; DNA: TGTGCCAGCAGTCAAAACAGGGGAATGGGGGAGCTGTTTTTT
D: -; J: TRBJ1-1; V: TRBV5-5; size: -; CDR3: CASSSIAFTSGEAFF; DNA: TGTGCCAGCAGCTCGATCGCGTTTACATCAGGGGAAGCTTTCTTT
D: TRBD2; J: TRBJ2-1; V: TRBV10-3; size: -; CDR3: CAISQVAGAGEQFF; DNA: TGTGCCATCAGTCAAGTAGCGGGAGCGGGTGAGCAGTTCTTC
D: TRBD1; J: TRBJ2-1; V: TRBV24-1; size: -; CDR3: CATSDSGTGGSPYNEQFF; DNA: TGTGCCACCAGTGATTCCGGGACAGGGGGTAGTCCCTACAATGAGCAGTTCTTC
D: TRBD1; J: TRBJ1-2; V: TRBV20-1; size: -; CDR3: CSASEGAGGYTF; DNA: TGCAGTGCTAGTGAGGGGGCAGGTGGCTACACCTTC
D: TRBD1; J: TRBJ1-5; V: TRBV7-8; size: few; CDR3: CASSSRTGASWSNQPQHF; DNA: TGTGCCAGCAGCTCCCGGACAGGGGCAAGTTGGAGCAATCAGCCCCAGCATTTT
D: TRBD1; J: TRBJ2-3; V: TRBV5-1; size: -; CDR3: CASSGQGLTDTQYF; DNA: TGCGCCAGCAGCGGACAGGGGCTAACAGATACGCAGTATTTT
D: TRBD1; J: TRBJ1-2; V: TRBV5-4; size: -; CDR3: CASSRTGRPGGGYTF; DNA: TGTGCCAGCAGCAGGACAGGGCGACCCGGCGGAGGCTACACCTTC
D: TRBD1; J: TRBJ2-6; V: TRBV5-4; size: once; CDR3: CASSLETGSSGANVLTF; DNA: TGTGCCAGCAGCTTGGAGACAGGGAGCTCTGGGGCCAACGTCCTGACTTTC
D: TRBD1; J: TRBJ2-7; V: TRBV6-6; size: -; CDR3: CASSTGTGFYEQYF; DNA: TGTGCCAGCAGTACCGGGACAGGGTTCTACGAGCAGTACTTC
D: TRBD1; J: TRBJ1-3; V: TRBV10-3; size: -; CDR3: CAISESGQGRNTIYF; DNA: TGTGCCATCAGTGAGTCTGGACAGGGGAGAAACACCATATATTTT
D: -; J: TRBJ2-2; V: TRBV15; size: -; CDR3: CATSRDGLFTGELFF; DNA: TGTGCCACCAGCAGAGATGGACTTTTCACCGGGGAGCTGTTTTTT
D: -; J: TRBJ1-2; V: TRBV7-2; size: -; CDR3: CASSLGSGSFYGYTF; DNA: TGTGCCAGCAGCTTAGGCTCAGGAAGTTTCTATGGCTACACCTTC
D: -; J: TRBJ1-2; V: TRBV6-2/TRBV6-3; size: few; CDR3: CASSRPGFNYGYTF; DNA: TGTGCCAGCAGTCGACCAGGCTTTAACTATGGCTACACCTTC
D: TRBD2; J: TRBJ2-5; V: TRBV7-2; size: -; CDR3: CASSLEVLAGGPVRETQYF; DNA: TGTGCCAGCAGCTTAGAAGTCCTAGCGGGAGGGCCAGTCCGCGAGACCCAGTACTTC
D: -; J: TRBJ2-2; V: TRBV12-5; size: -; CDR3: CASGLERTVWNTGELFF; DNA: TGTGCTAGTGGTTTGGAGCGGACAGTTTGGAACACCGGGGAGCTGTTTTTT
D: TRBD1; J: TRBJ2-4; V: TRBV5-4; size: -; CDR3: CASSWGQRADIQYF; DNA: TGTGCCAGCAGCTGGGGACAGCGTGCGGACATTCAGTACTTC
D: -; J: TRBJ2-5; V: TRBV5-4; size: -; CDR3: CASTPWGHLQETQYF; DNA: TGTGCCAGCACGCCCTGGGGACACCTGCAAGAGACCCAGTACTTC